The 14 T cell receptor beta chains presented below share a single source sample, sequenced in a study of T-cell memory formation after mild COVID-19 (TCRdb year 2021). The library relied on 5' RACE. This sample was sequenced with an Illumina NovaSeq 6000. In TCRdb, the public reads were trimmed at Q25 with fastp and aligned with MiXCR, with productive beta chains retained. Here each entry gathers all rows of one CDR3 protein and keeps the most common genes and DNA. Across this sample there are fewer than 95,000 distinct CDR3 sequences, with around 13% seen only once. Together, the top ten hold about 25% of the sample. The sequenced sample was PBMCs or a T cell subset sorted from them (not recorded which). The receptors stem from an adult woman who had mild COVID-19 (a few samples of this study predate the infection). The sample titles of this study are shuffled in the database, so cell type and time point are left out; the donor was told from shared clones.

Remarks on this clonotype: The junction departs from germline at one end; a sequencing error may be responsible. Here the CDR3 DNA reads TGTGCAAGCAGCCCGCGGACTAGCGGGGGAGTTAATGAGCAGTTCTTC. Translated, it gives CASSPRTSGGVNEQFF. This chain connects TRBV7-9 to TRBJ2-1; 13 bases fit TRBD2. The CDR3 totals 16 residues. CDR1 is SEHNR and CDR2 is FQNEAQ in the germline V gene (reference sequence).

This clonotype has at least ten counts. The chain couples TRBV6-2 or TRBV6-3 to TRBJ2-2; perhaps D is TRBD1 or TRBD2 (5 bases each). Trimming stripped 7 bases from V and 5 bases from J, with 14 bases between. Per germline, CDR1 MNHEY and CDR2 SVGEGT. CDR3 length: 14 residues. The CDR3 sequence: CASTLTGGTGELFF. Written as DNA, the CDR3 is TGTGCCAGCACCCTCACTGGGGGTACCGGGGAGCTGTTTTTT.

This clonotype was detected only a few times. This chain connects TRBV20-1 to TRBJ2-7; the match to TRBD2 covers 14 bases. The CDR3 is made up of 15 amino acids. V trimming: 6 bases; J trimming: 3 bases; junction bases outside the gene matches: 7. Per the germline V gene, CDR1 is DFQATT and CDR2 is SNEGSKA (reference sequence). CDR3 sequence: CSASWTSGRNYEQYF. CDR3 nucleotides: TGCAGTGCCTCCTGGACTAGCGGGAGGAACTACGAGCAGTACTTC.

V gene TRBV24-1 combines with J gene TRBJ2-3; TRBD2 agrees at 13 bases. Germline CDR1 reads KGHDR; CDR2 reads SFDVKD. The CDR3 is made up of 15 amino acids. CDR3 in amino acids: CATTSGRMSTDTQYF. CDR3 DNA sequence: TGTGCTACGACTAGCGGGAGGATGAGCACAGATACGCAGTATTTT.

The V call is TRBV7-9, the J call TRBJ1-2; TRBD1 matches 9 bases. This CDR3 is built from 16 residues. Germline V gene sequence: CDR1 SEHNR, CDR2 FQNEAQ (reference sequence). J lost 2 bases, V lost 5 bases, and 9 bases had no gene match. The CDR3 is CASSTSPGQGNYGYTF. CDR3 DNA sequence: TGTGCCAGCAGCACGTCCCCGGGACAGGGCAACTATGGCTACACCTTC.

This clonotype has more than one count but fewer than ten. The chain uses TRBV5-5 and TRBJ1-1, with D perhaps TRBD1 (6 bases). Trimming removed 4 bases from V and 10 bases from J, with 17 bases in between. CDR1 SGHKS and CDR2 YYEKEE come from the germline V gene (reference sequence). The CDR3 is made up of 13 amino acids. The CDR3 reads CASSGNRVRGAFF. The CDR3, as DNA: TGTGCCAGCAGCGGGAACAGGGTTCGCGGAGCTTTCTTT.

The chain has TRBV7-9 and TRBJ2-1; D possibly uses TRBD1 or TRBD2 (6 bases each). The CDR3 is 16 amino acids. CDR1 is SEHNR and CDR2 is FQNEAQ in the germline V gene (reference sequence). Trimming stripped 4 bases from V and 5 bases from J, with 18 bases between. CDR3 DNA sequence: TGTGCCAGCAGCTCCCCTAAGTGGGGGGCCGACAATGAGCAGTTCTTC. Its translation: CASSSPKWGADNEQFF.

This clonotype was counted between two and nine times. V gene TRBV9 combines with J gene TRBJ1-2; TRBD1 matches 11 bases. Germline lookup yields CDR1 SGDLS and CDR2 YYNGEE. The length of the CDR3 is 18 residues. V was pared by 3 bases and J by 5 bases, with 15 bases of the junction left unmatched. Here the CDR3 DNA reads TGTGCCAGCAGCGGGGACAGGGGGGAAGGAAATTTGAGGTATGGCTACACCTTC. This codes for CASSGDRGEGNLRYGYTF.

The rearrangement uses TRBV20-1 and TRBJ1-1, with D unresolved. Germline V gives CDR1 DFQATT, CDR2 SNEGSKA (reference sequence). Trimming took 0 bases from V and 2 from J, leaving 16 bases between them. CDR3 length: 16 amino acids. In DNA, the CDR3 is TGCAGTGCTAGAGATACGAGTAAGGCGATCAACACTGAAGCTTTCTTT. This encodes CSARDTSKAINTEAFF.

This clonotype was seen a handful of times. This chain uses TRBV5-6 with TRBJ2-3; weak D call: TRBD2 (6 bases). The CDR3 consists of 19 residues. The germline V gene has CDR1 SGHDT and CDR2 YYEEEE. Trimming cost V 2 bases and J 0 bases, with 22 bases left between them. The CDR3 coding sequence is TGTGCCAGCAGCTTAAGGGAACTAGCAAGCTACAGGAGCACAGATACGCAGTATTTT. Translated, it gives CASSLRELASYRSTDTQYF. The full variable domain, with the rest looked up from reference TRBV5-6 and TRBJ2-3, is DAGVTQSPTHLIKTRGQQVTLRCSPKSGHDTVSWYQQALGQGPQFIFQYYEEEERQRGNFPDRFSGHQFPNYSSELNVNALLLGDSALYLCASSLRELASYRSTDTQYFGPGTRLTVL.

A few counts support this clonotype. V is TRBV15 and J is TRBJ2-1; 10 bases match TRBD2. CDR1 and CDR2 (germline): LNHNV, YYDKDF (reference sequence). This CDR3 contains 15 residues. J gave up 9 bases and V 4 bases, and 9 bases lay outside the gene matches. In DNA form, the CDR3 reads TGTGCCACCAGCAAGACTAGCGGGTGGACCAGTGAGCAGTTCTTC. This translates into CATSKTSGWTSEQFF.

The chain links TRBV7-6 to TRBJ1-1; unclear D gene. CDR3 size: 13 residues. Trimming took 0 bases from V and 8 from J, leaving 10 bases between them. The germline V gene has CDR1 SGHVS and CDR2 FNYEAQ. CDR3 residues: CASSLALGGEAFF. The CDR3 DNA sequence: TGTGCCAGCAGCTTAGCCCTAGGAGGAGAAGCTTTCTTT. The full variable domain, rest sourced from reference TRBV7-6 and TRBJ1-1, is GAGVSQSPRYKVTKRGQDVALRCDPISGHVSLYWYRQALGQGPEFLTYFNYEAQQDKSGLPNDRFSAERPEGSISTLTIQRTEQRDSAMYRCASSLALGGEAFFGQGTRLTVV.

For the CDR3, the DNA is TGTGCCAGCAGCTTTTCCTTCGCTAGCACAGATACGCAGTATTTT. Translated: CASSFSFASTDTQYF. V gene TRBV7-6 combines with J gene TRBJ2-3, with D unresolved. The CDR3 runs to 15 residues. Germline CDR1 SGHVS, CDR2 FNYEAQ. V dropped 3 bases and J dropped 0 bases, with 10 bases sitting between them.

The CDR3 DNA sequence: TGTGCCAGCGCTGTACAGGAAGTCTCCTACGAGCAGTACTTC. This translates into CASAVQEVSYEQYF. This chain uses TRBV2 with TRBJ2-7; D possibly corresponds to TRBD1 (5 bases). Germline V CDR1 and CDR2: SNHLY, FYNNEI. This CDR3 comprises 14 residues. The V end lost 8 bases, the J end lost 0 bases, and 14 bases lay between the germline ends.